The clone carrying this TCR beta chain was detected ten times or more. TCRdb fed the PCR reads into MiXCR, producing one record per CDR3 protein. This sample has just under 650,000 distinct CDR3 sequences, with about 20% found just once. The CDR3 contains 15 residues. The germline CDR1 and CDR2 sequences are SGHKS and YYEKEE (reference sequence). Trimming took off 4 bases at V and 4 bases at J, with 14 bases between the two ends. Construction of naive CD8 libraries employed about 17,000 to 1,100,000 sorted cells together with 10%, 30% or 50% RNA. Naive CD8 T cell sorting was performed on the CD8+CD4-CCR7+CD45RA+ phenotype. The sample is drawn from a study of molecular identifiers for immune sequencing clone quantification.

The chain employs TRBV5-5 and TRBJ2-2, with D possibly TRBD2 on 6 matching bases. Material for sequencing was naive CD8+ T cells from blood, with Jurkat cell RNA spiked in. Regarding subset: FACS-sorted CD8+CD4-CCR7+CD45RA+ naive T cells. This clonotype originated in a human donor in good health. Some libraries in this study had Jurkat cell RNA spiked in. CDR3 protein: CASSNLGGSTGELFF. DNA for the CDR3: TGTGCCAGCAGCAACCTCGGGGGTTCCACCGGGGAGCTGTTTTTT. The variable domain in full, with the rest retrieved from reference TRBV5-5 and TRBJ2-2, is DAGVTQSPTHLIKTRGQQVTLRCSPISGHKSVSWYQQVLGQGPQFIFQYYEKEERGRGNFPDRFSARQFPNYSSELNVNALLLGDSALYLCASSNLGGSTGELFFGEGSRLTVL.